These T cell receptor beta chains were read from a single sample in a study of blood T cells in healthy people across ages. TCRdb re-called the 5' RACE reads through MiXCR, storing one row per CDR3 protein. The table includes 600,000 or so distinct CDR3 sequences, under 25% detected once. Input material: blood. All receptors come from a man aged 65 to 85 in good health. Each CDR3 is given with its conserved first and last residue. A D gene is named only where the DNA matches it firmly. Not all rows give a size; the values are once, few, many and, for expanded clones, a class.

d_gene: NA; abundance: NA; j_gene: TRBJ1-5; v_gene: TRBV6-2/TRBV6-3; CDR3aa: CASRGDGANQPQHF; CDR3nt: TGTGCCAGCAGGGGGGACGGAGCAAATCAGCCCCAGCATTTT
d_gene: TRBD1; abundance: NA; j_gene: TRBJ2-3; v_gene: TRBV29-1; CDR3aa: CSCDRGDTDTQYF; CDR3nt: TGCAGCTGCGACAGGGGGGACACAGATACGCAGTATTTT
d_gene: TRBD2; abundance: NA; j_gene: TRBJ2-7; v_gene: TRBV11-2; CDR3aa: CASSLRDYLYEQYF; CDR3nt: TGTGCCAGCAGCTTACGGGACTATCTCTACGAGCAGTACTTC
d_gene: NA; abundance: NA; j_gene: TRBJ2-6; v_gene: TRBV14; CDR3aa: CASSRGETGANVLTF; CDR3nt: TGTGCCAGCAGCCGCGGGGAAACTGGGGCCAACGTCCTGACTTTC
d_gene: TRBD1; abundance: few; j_gene: TRBJ2-5; v_gene: TRBV10-3; CDR3aa: CAISRDRGQETQYF; CDR3nt: TGTGCCATCAGCCGGGACAGGGGGCAAGAGACCCAGTACTTC
d_gene: NA; abundance: NA; j_gene: TRBJ1-5; v_gene: TRBV6-2/TRBV6-3; CDR3aa: CASRGVKKSNQPQHF; CDR3nt: TGTGCCAGCAGGGGCGTGAAGAAAAGCAATCAGCCCCAGCATTTT
d_gene: NA; abundance: few; j_gene: TRBJ2-1; v_gene: TRBV13; CDR3aa: CASSFYISGEQFF; CDR3nt: TGTGCCAGCAGCTTCTATATCAGCGGGGAGCAGTTCTTC
d_gene: NA; abundance: few; j_gene: TRBJ2-7; v_gene: TRBV20-1; CDR3aa: CSASRDWGIFYEQYF; CDR3nt: TGCAGTGCTAGCCGCGACTGGGGGATTTTCTACGAGCAGTACTTC
d_gene: NA; abundance: few; j_gene: TRBJ2-5; v_gene: TRBV7-9; CDR3aa: CASSLVGTQETQYF; CDR3nt: TGTGCCAGCAGCTTAGTGGGGACGCAAGAGACCCAGTACTTC
d_gene: NA; abundance: NA; j_gene: TRBJ2-7; v_gene: TRBV20-1; CDR3aa: CSANRDSSYEQYF; CDR3nt: TGCAGTGCTAACCGGGACTCCTCCTACGAGCAGTACTTC
d_gene: TRBD2; abundance: NA; j_gene: TRBJ2-3; v_gene: TRBV20-1; CDR3aa: CSAEREPLADTQYF; CDR3nt: TGCAGTGCTGAGCGGGAGCCTCTGGCAGATACGCAGTATTTT
d_gene: NA; abundance: NA; j_gene: TRBJ2-3; v_gene: TRBV20-1; CDR3aa: CSAHRTDTSTDTQYF; CDR3nt: TGCAGTGCTCATCGGACCGATACTAGCACAGATACGCAGTATTTT
d_gene: TRBD2; abundance: many; j_gene: TRBJ2-4; v_gene: TRBV6-1; CDR3aa: CASSEVSGTYF; CDR3nt: TGTGCCAGCAGTGAAGTGAGCGGGACGTACTTC
d_gene: NA; abundance: NA; j_gene: TRBJ2-4; v_gene: TRBV20-1; CDR3aa: CSAAGAAKNIQYF; CDR3nt: TGCAGTGCCGCCGGTGCAGCCAAAAACATTCAGTACTTC
d_gene: NA; abundance: few; j_gene: TRBJ1-2; v_gene: TRBV25-1; CDR3aa: CASSDGTFYGYTF; CDR3nt: TGTGCCAGCAGTGACGGGACATTCTATGGCTACACCTTC
d_gene: NA; abundance: few; j_gene: TRBJ1-2; v_gene: TRBV7-2; CDR3aa: CASSLGLRGQGEGYTF; CDR3nt: TGTGCCAGCAGCTTAGGCCTCCGGGGCCAGGGAGAAGGCTACACCTTC
d_gene: TRBD2; abundance: few; j_gene: TRBJ2-7; v_gene: TRBV12-3/TRBV12-4; CDR3aa: CASFASGRFLEQYF; CDR3nt: TGTGCCAGTTTCGCCAGCGGGAGGTTTCTCGAGCAGTACTTC
d_gene: NA; abundance: few; j_gene: TRBJ2-6; v_gene: TRBV5-4; CDR3aa: CASSRPGVANVLTF; CDR3nt: TGTGCCAGCAGCCGCCCGGGTGTTGCCAACGTCCTGACTTTC
d_gene: TRBD1; abundance: NA; j_gene: TRBJ1-2; v_gene: TRBV5-1; CDR3aa: CASSFGQGGNYGYTF; CDR3nt: TGCGCCAGCAGCTTCGGACAGGGTGGTAACTATGGCTACACCTTC
d_gene: TRBD1; abundance: few; j_gene: TRBJ2-7; v_gene: TRBV11-2; CDR3aa: CASSLGAGGAYEQYF; CDR3nt: TGTGCCAGCAGCTTAGGCGCAGGGGGCGCCTACGAGCAGTACTTC
d_gene: NA; abundance: NA; j_gene: TRBJ2-1; v_gene: TRBV30; CDR3aa: CAWNQQGVNEQFF; CDR3nt: TGTGCCTGGAATCAACAGGGTGTGAATGAGCAGTTCTTC
d_gene: NA; abundance: NA; j_gene: TRBJ1-2; v_gene: TRBV3-1; CDR3aa: CASSQGILRGRDGYTF; CDR3nt: TGTGCCAGCAGCCAAGGAATTCTAAGGGGTCGCGATGGCTACACCTTC
d_gene: NA; abundance: many; j_gene: TRBJ1-5; v_gene: TRBV20-1; CDR3aa: CSASQGLDQPQHF; CDR3nt: TGCAGTGCTTCGCAGGGGCTGGATCAGCCCCAGCATTTT
d_gene: NA; abundance: few; j_gene: TRBJ1-5; v_gene: TRBV7-2; CDR3aa: CASSPDGGIGILQHF; CDR3nt: TGTGCCAGCAGCCCAGACGGGGGAATAGGTATACTCCAGCATTTT
d_gene: TRBD2; abundance: few; j_gene: TRBJ2-5; v_gene: TRBV2; CDR3aa: CASSGGTRMETQYF; CDR3nt: TGTGCCAGCAGTGGCGGGACTAGAATGGAGACCCAGTACTTC
d_gene: NA; abundance: NA; j_gene: TRBJ2-4; v_gene: TRBV29-1; CDR3aa: CSVRTTLQNIQYF; CDR3nt: TGCAGCGTAAGAACCACCCTTCAAAACATTCAGTACTTC
d_gene: NA; abundance: few; j_gene: TRBJ1-3; v_gene: TRBV18; CDR3aa: CASSPRARLGTGNTIYF; CDR3nt: TGTGCCAGCTCACCTCGGGCCCGGCTGGGAACTGGAAACACCATATATTTT
d_gene: NA; abundance: few; j_gene: TRBJ2-7; v_gene: TRBV7-2; CDR3aa: CASSPALGGHEQYF; CDR3nt: TGTGCCAGCAGTCCCGCTCTAGGGGGGCACGAGCAGTACTTC
d_gene: NA; abundance: few; j_gene: TRBJ2-3; v_gene: TRBV29-1; CDR3aa: CSVGDSPSTDTQYF; CDR3nt: TGCAGCGTTGGGGACTCCCCTAGCACAGATACGCAGTATTTT
d_gene: TRBD2; abundance: NA; j_gene: TRBJ2-1; v_gene: TRBV2; CDR3aa: CASSEQGLAAYNEQFF; CDR3nt: TGTGCCAGCAGTGAGCAAGGTCTAGCGGCGTACAATGAGCAGTTCTTC
d_gene: NA; abundance: few; j_gene: TRBJ2-4; v_gene: TRBV12-3/TRBV12-4; CDR3aa: CASSSLAGTNIQYF; CDR3nt: TGTGCCAGCAGTTCCCTTGCAGGGACAAACATTCAGTACTTC
d_gene: NA; abundance: NA; j_gene: TRBJ1-5; v_gene: TRBV5-8; CDR3aa: CASSPGVLPNQPQHF; CDR3nt: TGTGCCAGCAGCCCCGGGGTTCTCCCCAATCAGCCCCAGCATTTT
d_gene: TRBD2; abundance: NA; j_gene: TRBJ2-2; v_gene: TRBV7-8; CDR3aa: CASSLVTSGISGELFF; CDR3nt: TGTGCCAGCAGCTTAGTTACTAGCGGGATCAGCGGGGAGCTGTTTTTT
d_gene: TRBD1; abundance: few; j_gene: TRBJ1-5; v_gene: TRBV4-3; CDR3aa: CASSQDWGQGNQPQHF; CDR3nt: TGCGCCAGCAGCCAAGATTGGGGACAGGGGAATCAGCCCCAGCATTTT
d_gene: NA; abundance: NA; j_gene: TRBJ2-7; v_gene: TRBV7-3; CDR3aa: CASSLISAVNYEQYF; CDR3nt: TGTGCCAGCAGCTTAATTTCTGCAGTAAACTACGAGCAGTACTTC
d_gene: NA; abundance: few; j_gene: TRBJ2-2; v_gene: TRBV7-3; CDR3aa: CASSIDTGELFF; CDR3nt: TGTGCCAGCAGCATCGACACCGGGGAGCTGTTTTTT
d_gene: TRBD2; abundance: NA; j_gene: TRBJ2-1; v_gene: TRBV20-1; CDR3aa: CSVKGASGYNEQFF; CDR3nt: TGCAGTGTCAAAGGGGCTAGCGGGTACAATGAGCAGTTCTTC
d_gene: TRBD2; abundance: few; j_gene: TRBJ2-5; v_gene: TRBV9; CDR3aa: CASSSGLAGTQETQYF; CDR3nt: TGTGCCAGCAGCTCCGGACTAGCGGGAACCCAAGAGACCCAGTACTTC
d_gene: NA; abundance: NA; j_gene: TRBJ2-7; v_gene: TRBV11-2; CDR3aa: CASRRGNSYEQYF; CDR3nt: TGTGCCAGCAGGCGGGGAAACTCCTACGAGCAGTACTTC
d_gene: TRBD1; abundance: NA; j_gene: TRBJ1-1; v_gene: TRBV18; CDR3aa: CASSPPPGTGMNTEAFF; CDR3nt: TGTGCCAGCTCACCACCGCCCGGGACAGGGATGAACACTGAAGCTTTCTTT
d_gene: NA; abundance: NA; j_gene: TRBJ2-1; v_gene: TRBV7-2; CDR3aa: CASSLVRREQFF; CDR3nt: TGTGCCAGCAGCTTAGTTCGCCGTGAGCAGTTCTTC
d_gene: NA; abundance: NA; j_gene: TRBJ2-5; v_gene: TRBV25-1; CDR3aa: CASSPSGTPGETQYF; CDR3nt: TGTGCCAGCAGTCCCTCCGGGACCCCTGGAGAGACCCAGTACTTC
d_gene: NA; abundance: few; j_gene: TRBJ2-1; v_gene: TRBV29-1; CDR3aa: CSVDFRNYNEQFF; CDR3nt: TGCAGCGTTGATTTTCGGAATTACAATGAGCAGTTCTTC
d_gene: TRBD1; abundance: NA; j_gene: TRBJ2-2; v_gene: TRBV10-3; CDR3aa: CAITQDRGGGELFF; CDR3nt: TGTGCCATCACCCAGGACAGGGGAGGCGGGGAGCTGTTTTTT
d_gene: NA; abundance: many; j_gene: TRBJ2-4; v_gene: TRBV29-1; CDR3aa: CSVAQTGFKNIQYF; CDR3nt: TGCAGCGTTGCTCAAACGGGCTTCAAAAACATTCAGTACTTC
d_gene: TRBD1; abundance: many; j_gene: TRBJ2-5; v_gene: TRBV28; CDR3aa: CASSFSGGQETQYF; CDR3nt: TGTGCCAGCAGTTTCTCAGGGGGCCAGGAGACCCAGTACTTC
d_gene: NA; abundance: many; j_gene: TRBJ1-2; v_gene: TRBV20-1; CDR3aa: CSARDPMTSAF; CDR3nt: TGCAGTGCTAGAGACCCCATGACCTCTGCCTTC
d_gene: NA; abundance: few; j_gene: TRBJ2-1; v_gene: TRBV6-1; CDR3aa: CASSRLGEQFF; CDR3nt: TGTGCCAGCAGTAGACTAGGAGAGCAGTTCTTC
d_gene: NA; abundance: NA; j_gene: TRBJ2-5; v_gene: TRBV29-1; CDR3aa: CSVEDPQLVQETQYF; CDR3nt: TGCAGCGTTGAAGATCCGCAGCTTGTACAAGAGACCCAGTACTTC
d_gene: TRBD2; abundance: NA; j_gene: TRBJ2-5; v_gene: TRBV14; CDR3aa: CASSQKRGTSQETQYF; CDR3nt: TGTGCCAGCAGCCAAAAACGGGGGACTAGCCAAGAGACCCAGTACTTC
d_gene: NA; abundance: few; j_gene: TRBJ1-4; v_gene: TRBV2; CDR3aa: CASSQYGTNEKLFF; CDR3nt: TGTGCCAGCTCCCAATACGGGACGAATGAAAAACTGTTTTTT
d_gene: TRBD2; abundance: NA; j_gene: TRBJ2-1; v_gene: TRBV20-1; CDR3aa: CSAKGTSGRGYNEQFF; CDR3nt: TGCAGTGCCAAAGGGACTAGCGGGAGGGGATACAATGAGCAGTTCTTC
d_gene: NA; abundance: NA; j_gene: TRBJ1-1; v_gene: TRBV12-3/TRBV12-4; CDR3aa: CASSLTPQMNTEAFF; CDR3nt: TGTGCCAGCAGTTTAACACCACAGATGAACACTGAAGCTTTCTTT
d_gene: TRBD1; abundance: NA; j_gene: TRBJ2-1; v_gene: TRBV5-1; CDR3aa: CASSPDRGGDNEQFF; CDR3nt: TGCGCCAGCAGCCCAGACAGGGGAGGAGACAATGAGCAGTTCTTC
d_gene: NA; abundance: NA; j_gene: TRBJ2-3; v_gene: TRBV29-1; CDR3aa: CSVDSGADTQYF; CDR3nt: TGCAGCGTTGATAGCGGTGCAGATACGCAGTATTTT
d_gene: NA; abundance: NA; j_gene: TRBJ1-2; v_gene: TRBV15; CDR3aa: CATSSPHEAVKDVF; CDR3nt: TGTGCCACCAGCTCACCCCATGAGGCAGTCAAAGACGTCTTC
d_gene: NA; abundance: few; j_gene: TRBJ2-1; v_gene: TRBV19; CDR3aa: CASSINHGGGARNEQFF; CDR3nt: TGTGCCAGTAGTATAAATCACGGGGGCGGGGCTCGTAATGAGCAGTTCTTC
d_gene: NA; abundance: many; j_gene: TRBJ2-2; v_gene: TRBV12-3/TRBV12-4; CDR3aa: CASSSGWTGELFF; CDR3nt: TGTGCCAGCAGTTCGGGTTGGACCGGGGAGCTGTTTTTT
d_gene: TRBD1; abundance: few; j_gene: TRBJ2-2; v_gene: TRBV3-1; CDR3aa: CASSPRDRNAGGLFF; CDR3nt: TGTGCCAGCAGCCCTCGGGACAGGAATGCCGGGGGGCTGTTTTTT
d_gene: NA; abundance: NA; j_gene: TRBJ2-1; v_gene: TRBV29-1; CDR3aa: CSAEGRVSYNEQFF; CDR3nt: TGCAGCGCCGAGGGGCGGGTTTCATACAATGAGCAGTTCTTC